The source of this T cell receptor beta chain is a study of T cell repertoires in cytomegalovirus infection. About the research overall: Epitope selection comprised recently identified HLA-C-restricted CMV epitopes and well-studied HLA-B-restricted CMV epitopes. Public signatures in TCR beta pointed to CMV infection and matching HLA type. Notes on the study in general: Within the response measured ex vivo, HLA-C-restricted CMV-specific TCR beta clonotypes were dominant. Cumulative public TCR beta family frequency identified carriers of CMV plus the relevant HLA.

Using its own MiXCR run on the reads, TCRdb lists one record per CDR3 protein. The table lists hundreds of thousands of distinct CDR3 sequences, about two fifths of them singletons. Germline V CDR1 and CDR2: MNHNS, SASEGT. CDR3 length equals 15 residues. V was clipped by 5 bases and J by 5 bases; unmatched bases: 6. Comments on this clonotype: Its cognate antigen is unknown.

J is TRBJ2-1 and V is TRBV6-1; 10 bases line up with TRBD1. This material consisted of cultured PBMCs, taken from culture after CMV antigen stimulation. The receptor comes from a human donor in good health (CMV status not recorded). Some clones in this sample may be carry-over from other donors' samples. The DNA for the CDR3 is TGTGCCAGCAGTTCCGGGACAGGGGATCACAATGAGCAGTTCTTC. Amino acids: CASSSGTGDHNEQFF.